The clone carrying this TCR beta chain was observed a few times. As yet, its antigen is unknown. This sample is part of a study of T cell repertoires in cytomegalovirus infection. On the study more broadly: Epitope selection comprised recently identified HLA-C-restricted CMV epitopes and well-studied HLA-B-restricted CMV epitopes. It can be stated that public TCR beta signatures indicated CMV infection as well as a matching HLA type.

The V gene's germline CDR1 is DFQATT and CDR2 SNEGSKA (reference sequence). CDR3 size: 14 residues. V trimming: 3 bases; J trimming: 6 bases; junction bases outside the gene matches: 4. The study's findings and limits: Cumulative public TCR beta family frequency identified carriers of CMV plus the relevant HLA. HLA-C-restricted CMV clonotypes gave the most frequent clonotype in two of eight donors.

Each CDR3 protein gets one entry after TCRdb re-called the reads with MiXCR. Among some 350,000 distinct CDR3 sequences, roughly 34% were seen once, and the ten largest hold roughly 14%. The rearrangement links TRBV20-1 to TRBJ2-2; 10 bases map to TRBD2. The sequence was obtained from a human donor in good health (CMV status not recorded). Some clones in this sample may be carry-over from other donors' samples. The input for sequencing was cultured PBMCs, taken from culture after CMV antigen stimulation. CDR3 nucleotides: TGCAGTGCTAGGGCTAGCGGGAGAGCCGGGGAGCTGTTTTTT. Translated: CSARASGRAGELFF.